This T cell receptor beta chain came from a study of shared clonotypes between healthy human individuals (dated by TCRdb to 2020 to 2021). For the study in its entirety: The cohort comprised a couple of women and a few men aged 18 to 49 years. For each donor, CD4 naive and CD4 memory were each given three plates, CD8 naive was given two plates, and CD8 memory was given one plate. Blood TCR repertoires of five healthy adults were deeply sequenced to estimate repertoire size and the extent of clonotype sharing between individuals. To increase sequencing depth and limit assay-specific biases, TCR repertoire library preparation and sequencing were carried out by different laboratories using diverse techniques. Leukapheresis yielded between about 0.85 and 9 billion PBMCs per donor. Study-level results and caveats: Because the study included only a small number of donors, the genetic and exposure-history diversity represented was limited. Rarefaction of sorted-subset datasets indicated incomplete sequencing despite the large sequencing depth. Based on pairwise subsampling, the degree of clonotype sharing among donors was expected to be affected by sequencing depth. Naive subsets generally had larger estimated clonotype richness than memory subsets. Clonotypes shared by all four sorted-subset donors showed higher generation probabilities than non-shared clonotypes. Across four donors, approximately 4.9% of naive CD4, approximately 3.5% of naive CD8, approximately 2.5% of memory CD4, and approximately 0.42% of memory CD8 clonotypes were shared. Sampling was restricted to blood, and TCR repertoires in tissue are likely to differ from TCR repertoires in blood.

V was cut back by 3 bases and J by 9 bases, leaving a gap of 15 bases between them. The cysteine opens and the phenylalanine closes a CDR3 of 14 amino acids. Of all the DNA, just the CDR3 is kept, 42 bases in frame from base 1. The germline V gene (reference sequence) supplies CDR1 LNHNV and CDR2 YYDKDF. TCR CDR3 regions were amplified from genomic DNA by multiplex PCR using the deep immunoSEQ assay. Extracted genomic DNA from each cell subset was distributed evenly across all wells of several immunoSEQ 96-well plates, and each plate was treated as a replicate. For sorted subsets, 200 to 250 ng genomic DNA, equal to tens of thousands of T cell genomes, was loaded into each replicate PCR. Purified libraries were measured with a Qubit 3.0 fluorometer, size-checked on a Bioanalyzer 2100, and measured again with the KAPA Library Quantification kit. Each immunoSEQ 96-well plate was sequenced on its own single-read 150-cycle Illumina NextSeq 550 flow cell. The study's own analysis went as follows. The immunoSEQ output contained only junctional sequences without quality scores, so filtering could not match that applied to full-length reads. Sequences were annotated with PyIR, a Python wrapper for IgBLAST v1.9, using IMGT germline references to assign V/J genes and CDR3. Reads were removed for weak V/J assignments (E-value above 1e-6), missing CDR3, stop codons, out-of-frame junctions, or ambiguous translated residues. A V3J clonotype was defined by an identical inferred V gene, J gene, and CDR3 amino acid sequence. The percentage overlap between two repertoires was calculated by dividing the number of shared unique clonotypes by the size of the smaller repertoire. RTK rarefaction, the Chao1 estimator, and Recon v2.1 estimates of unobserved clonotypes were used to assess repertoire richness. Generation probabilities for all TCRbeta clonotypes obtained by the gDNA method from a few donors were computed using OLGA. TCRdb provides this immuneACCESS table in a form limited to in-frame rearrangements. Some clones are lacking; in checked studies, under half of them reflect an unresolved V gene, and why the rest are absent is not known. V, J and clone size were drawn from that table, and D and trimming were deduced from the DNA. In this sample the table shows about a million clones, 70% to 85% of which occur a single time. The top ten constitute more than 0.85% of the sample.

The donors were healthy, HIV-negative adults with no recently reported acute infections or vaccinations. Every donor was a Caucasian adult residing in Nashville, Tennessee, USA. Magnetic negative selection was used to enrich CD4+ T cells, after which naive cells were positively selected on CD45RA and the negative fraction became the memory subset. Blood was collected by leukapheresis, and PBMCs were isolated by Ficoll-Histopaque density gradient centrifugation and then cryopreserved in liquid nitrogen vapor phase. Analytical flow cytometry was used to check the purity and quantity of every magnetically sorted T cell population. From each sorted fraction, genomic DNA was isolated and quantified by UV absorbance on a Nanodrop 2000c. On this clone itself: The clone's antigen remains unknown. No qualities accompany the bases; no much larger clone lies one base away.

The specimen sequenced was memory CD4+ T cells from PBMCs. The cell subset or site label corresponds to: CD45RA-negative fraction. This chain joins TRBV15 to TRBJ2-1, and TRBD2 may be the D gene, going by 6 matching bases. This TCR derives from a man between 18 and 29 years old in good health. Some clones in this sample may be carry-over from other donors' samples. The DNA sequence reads TGTGCCACCAGCAGTCGGCTAGGAGGGATTGAGCAGTTCTTC. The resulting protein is CATSSRLGGIEQFF.